One sample yielded the 22 T cell receptor beta chains listed below, sequenced in a study of human T cells and chemical hapten exposure. Time point indicated: pre-sensitization, week 0. Treatment specified: therapeutic diphenylcyclopropenone sensitization with weekly scalp DPC. TCRdb reprocessed the RACE reads with MiXCR, giving one entry per CDR3 protein. The sample has around 300,000 distinct CDR3 sequences; 5.5% are singletons. Material: whole blood, obtained in connection with sensitization to the hapten diphenylcyclopropenone (DPC). These receptors were collected from a woman aged 18 to 35 with alopecia areata. Some clones in this sample may be carry-over from other donors' samples.

This clonotype was found many times. The genes are TRBV18 and TRBJ1-1; 7 bases are shared with TRBD1. The V segment lost 4 bases and the J segment 6 bases; nucleotides outside the gene matches: 11. This CDR3 spans 15 amino acids. CDR1 is KGHSH and CDR2 is LQKENI in the germline V gene. CDR3 loop: CASSLRRQGVAEAFF. CDR3 coding DNA: TGTGCCAGCTCACTCCGACGACAGGGAGTGGCTGAAGCTTTCTTT.

This chain links TRBV5-4 with TRBJ2-6; 13 bases agree with TRBD2. The CDR3 has 18 amino acids. The germline V gene has CDR1 SGHNT and CDR2 YYREEE (reference sequence). Trimming at V came to 0 bases and at J to 0 bases, leaving 0 bases not matched to a gene. The CDR3 nucleotides are TGTGCCAGCAGCTTGGGACTAGCGGGGGGCTCTGGGGCCAACGTCCTGACTTTC. Translating it yields CASSLGLAGGSGANVLTF.

J is TRBJ2-1 and V is TRBV7-8, with D maybe TRBD2 (5 bases). CDR3 length equals 14 residues. Per the germline V gene, CDR1 is SGHVS and CDR2 is FQNEAQ. Trimming pared 5 bases from V and 8 bases from J, leaving 16 bases between. The CDR3 region has the DNA TGTGCCAGCAGCCCTCCTACAGTGGGAGATGAGCAGTTCTTC. Its protein is CASSPPTVGDEQFF.

This clonotype was found a few times. The genes are TRBV20-1 and TRBJ2-7; D remains unclear. V was clipped by 6 bases and J by 5 bases, with 14 bases between them. Looked up from germline, CDR1 is DFQATT and CDR2 is SNEGSKA (reference sequence). There are 12 residues in the CDR3. The CDR3 DNA is TGCAGTGCAAGCGACGGGTCCCACGAGCAGTACTTC. It specifies CSASDGSHEQYF.

This clonotype was seen many times. The chain couples TRBV5-1 to TRBJ2-3; D is undetermined. V lost 5 bases and J 1 base, leaving 14 bases between the germline ends. Germline CDR1 and CDR2: SGHRS and YFSETQ. The CDR3 runs to 15 residues. The CDR3 nucleotides are TGCGCCAGCAGTGTCTCAGCCCACGGCACAGATACGCAGTATTTT. This encodes CASSVSAHGTDTQYF.

V and J are TRBV6-5 and TRBJ2-3, with D possibly matching TRBD1 (6 bases). The CDR3 covers 15 residues. CDR1 and CDR2 from the germline V gene are MNHEY and SVGAGI. The V end lost 6 bases, the J end lost 3 bases, and 16 bases lay between the germline ends. This CDR3 reads CASSPLDTGTDTQYF. Written as DNA, the CDR3 is TGTGCCAGCAGCCCATTAGATACAGGGACAGATACGCAGTATTTT.

The genes are TRBV20-1 and TRBJ2-4, with 15 bases that match TRBD2. After removal of 5 bases from V and 5 bases from J, the junction contained 4 bases not matched to a gene. Germline V CDR1 and CDR2: DFQATT, SNEGSKA (reference sequence). This CDR3 is 15 amino acids long. The CDR3 bases are TGCAGTGCTCTGGGACTAGCGGGGGGTGAAAACATTCAGTACTTC. This codes for CSALGLAGGENIQYF.

This clonotype occurred many times. The chain is built from TRBV7-2 and TRBJ1-2; possibly TRBD1 for D (5 bases). Trimming took 7 bases from V and 7 from J, leaving 16 bases between them. The germline V gene has CDR1 SGHTA and CDR2 FQGNSA. The CDR3 spans 13 residues. The CDR3 protein is CASTPSPGSGYTF. CDR3 nucleotides: TGTGCCAGCACCCCAAGCCCAGGGAGTGGCTACACCTTC.

This clonotype was recorded a few times. The gene calls are TRBV25-1 and TRBJ1-1; D might be TRBD1 (6 bases). CDR3 length equals 13 residues. Trimming pared 4 bases from V and 4 bases from J, leaving 10 bases between. Germline lookup yields CDR1 MGHDK and CDR2 SYGVNS. In DNA form, the CDR3 reads TGTGCCAGCAGTGGAGGGGGTATCACTGAAGCTTTCTTT. Encoded protein: CASSGGGITEAFF.

This chain uses TRBV7-3 with TRBJ1-1; D remains ambiguous. CDR1 and CDR2 from the germline V gene are SGHTA and FQGTGA. The V gene lost 5 bases and the J gene lost 1 base, with 8 bases spanning the gap. This CDR3 is built from 13 residues. The CDR3 sequence is CASSMVGNTEAFF. DNA for the CDR3: TGTGCCAGCAGCATGGTCGGGAACACTGAAGCTTTCTTT.

This clonotype was seen many times. The rearrangement links TRBV20-1 to TRBJ2-1, with D perhaps TRBD2 (5 bases). The CDR3 has 15 residues. Between the trimmed V and J ends, which lost 0 bases and 2 bases, there was a span of 11 bases. The germline V gene encodes CDR1 DFQATT and CDR2 SNEGSKA (reference sequence). The chain's CDR3 is CSARERSSPYNEQFF. The DNA of the CDR3 is TGCAGTGCTAGAGAAAGGTCTAGCCCCTACAATGAGCAGTTCTTC.

This clonotype was found many times. This chain connects TRBV5-6 to TRBJ2-3, with 7 bases matching TRBD2. In germline, CDR1 is SGHDT, CDR2 YYEEEE. The ends lost 0 bases at V and 4 bases at J; junction bases unmatched: 8. This CDR3 contains 16 residues. This chain's CDR3 is CASSLEWGGSADTQYF. The CDR3 DNA follows: TGTGCCAGCAGCTTGGAGTGGGGAGGGTCGGCAGATACGCAGTATTTT.

Ten or more counts support this clonotype. This chain joins TRBV11-1 and TRBJ2-3; D call uncertain. Trimming pared 10 bases from V and 4 bases from J, leaving 12 bases between. The CDR3 is made up of 12 amino acids. Germline lookup yields CDR1 SGHAT and CDR2 FQDESV (reference sequence). The CDR3 is CATQTPPDTQYF. The CDR3 nucleotides are TGTGCCACCCAGACACCTCCAGATACGCAGTATTTT.

This chain uses TRBV7-9 with TRBJ1-2, with TRBD1 matching over 9 bases. The V gene's germline CDR1 is SEHNR and CDR2 FQNEAQ (reference sequence). The junction had 11 bases not matched to a gene; V was cut back by 3 bases and J by 6 bases. There are 16 residues in the CDR3. This CDR3 reads CASSFPPTDRGDGYTF. DNA for the CDR3: TGTGCCAGCAGCTTCCCACCGACGGACAGGGGTGATGGCTACACCTTC.

The V call is TRBV5-1, the J call TRBJ2-3; TRBD1 might be the D (5 bases). Trimming stripped 4 bases from V and 4 bases from J, with 16 bases between. This CDR3 is built from 15 residues. From germline, CDR1 is SGHRS and CDR2 YFSETQ. The CDR3 loop reads CASSPPDSISDTQYF. In DNA form, the CDR3 reads TGCGCCAGCAGCCCACCCGACAGTATCTCAGATACGCAGTATTTT.

This clonotype was observed at least ten times. The rearrangement joins TRBV20-1 to TRBJ1-4; tentative D call: TRBD1 (5 bases). CDR3 size: 17 residues. Germline V gene lookup returns CDR1 DFQATT and CDR2 SNEGSKA (reference sequence). Trimming removed 1 base from V and 3 bases from J, with 18 bases in between. CDR3 sequence (DNA): TGCAGTGCTAGAGTACCCACAGGACATGGGCCTAATGAAAAACTGTTTTTT. Amino acid sequence: CSARVPTGHGPNEKLFF.

This clonotype was detected ten times or more. The CDR3 protein is CSAPPGGGVSYGYTF. The DNA for the CDR3 is TGCAGTGCTCCCCCGGGGGGTGGTGTCAGCTATGGCTACACCTTC. The chain combines TRBV20-1 with TRBJ1-2; TRBD1 might be the D (5 bases). Germline CDR1 reads DFQATT; CDR2 reads SNEGSKA (reference sequence). The CDR3 runs 15 residues. Trimming removed 5 bases from V and 4 bases from J, with 20 bases in between.

This clonotype was seen ten or more times. The chain has TRBV11-2 and TRBJ2-3; D gene unclear. The CDR3 is 13 amino acids. The germline V gene encodes CDR1 SGHAT and CDR2 FQNNGV. The ends were cut back, 1 base at V and 2 bases at J, with 4 bases in the middle. The DNA of the CDR3 is TGTGCCAGCAGCTTAGCAGTCACAGATACGCAGTATTTT. Translation gives CASSLAVTDTQYF. The whole variable domain, remainder taken from reference TRBV11-2 and TRBJ2-3, is EAGVAQSPRYKIIEKRQSVAFWCNPISGHATLYWYQQILGQGPKLLIQFQNNGVVDDSQLPKDRFSAERLKGVDSTLKIQPAKLEDSAVYLCASSLAVTDTQYFGPGTRLTVL.

This clonotype was counted only a few times. The V gene is TRBV20-1, the J gene TRBJ2-7; no firm D call. Germline lookup yields CDR1 DFQATT and CDR2 SNEGSKA (reference sequence). The CDR3 runs to 15 residues. V was clipped by 0 bases and J by 3 bases, with 15 bases between them. The CDR3 is CSARDLPRNFYEQYF. The DNA for the CDR3 is TGCAGTGCTAGAGATCTCCCCCGGAATTTCTACGAGCAGTACTTC.

This clonotype was observed a handful of times. This sequence joins TRBV25-1 and TRBJ2-3; a possible D gene is TRBD1 (6 bases). CDR3 length equals 17 residues. V was cut by 4 bases and J by 1 base, with 18 bases left in between. Germline loops: CDR1 MGHDK, CDR2 SYGVNS. For the CDR3, the DNA is TGTGCCAGCAGTGTCCTCCCGAAGACAGGCCGCACAGATACGCAGTATTTT. Amino acid sequence: CASSVLPKTGRTDTQYF. The variable domain in full, completed from reference TRBV25-1 and TRBJ2-3, reads EADIYQTPRYLVIGTGKKITLECSQTMGHDKMYWYQQDPGMELHLIHYSYGVNSTEKGDLSSESTVSRIRTEHFPLTLESARPSHTSQYLCASSVLPKTGRTDTQYFGPGTRLTVL.

This clonotype has just a few counts. The chain carries TRBV29-1 and TRBJ1-1; 7 nucleotides agree with TRBD1. Germline V gene lookup returns CDR1 SQVTM and CDR2 ANQGSEA. V lost 6 bases and J lost 11; bases outside the gene matches: 21. The CDR3 loop spans 15 amino acids. CDR3 sequence (DNA): TGCAGCGTCGGACGACAGGGTCTGGGTCGGCCTGCGGCTTTCTTT. This codes for CSVGRQGLGRPAAFF.

The V gene is TRBV28, the J gene TRBJ2-2; TRBD1 is a possible D gene (6 bases). Germline CDR1 is MDHEN and CDR2 is SYDVKM. This CDR3 is 15 amino acids long. The V and J ends lost 5 bases and 5 bases respectively, with 15 bases between them. The CDR3 nucleotides read TGTGCCAGCAGTCAGGGGTCCACGGGGACCGGGGAGCTGTTTTTT. Its protein is CASSQGSTGTGELFF.